This T cell receptor (beta chain) is drawn from a study of shared clonotypes between healthy human individuals. V shed 5 bases and J 6 bases; nucleotides not matched to a gene: 6. There are 14 residues in the CDR3. Germline assignment: CDR1 SGHTA and CDR2 FQGTGA. The method was immunoSEQ multiplex PCR; TCRdb's version includes in-frame clones alone and lacks a portion of them. Here the sample spans approximately 500,000 clones, 90% to 96% being singletons. Only a few counts were recorded for this clone. Material: naive CD4+ T cells sorted from blood. The subset denotes: CD45RA+ positively selected. This clonotype was sampled from a woman aged 25 to 39 in good health. The gene calls are TRBV7-3 and TRBJ2-7, with 11 bases aligning to TRBD1. In DNA, the CDR3 is TGTGCCAGCAGCCTAGGGACAGGGGGTAGCGAGCAGTACTTC. Its protein is CASSLGTGGSEQYF.